This T cell receptor beta chain was recovered during a study of blood T cell repertoires in COVID-19. After removal of 5 bases from V and 4 bases from J, the junction contained 6 bases not matched to a gene. Germline-derived CDR1 and CDR2 are SGHTA and FQGNSA. The CDR3 covers 15 residues. Donors in Cohort 3 who had recovered were those with two negative PCRs, healthcare professional clearance, or resolution of their symptoms. As processed by the authors: Amplification with reference gene primers provided the estimates of nucleated cell counts. Produced via immunoSEQ multiplex PCR; TCRdb's table is partial and in-frame only. The DNA was the basis for D and trimming; V, J and clone size are from that table. The sample lists 200,000 or so clones, approximately 83% occurring once.

Sequencing was performed on PBMCs or T cells enriched from blood (not recorded which). V is TRBV7-2 and J is TRBJ2-1, with 9 bases lining up with TRBD2. This TCR derives from a man between 40 and 49 years old who had recovered from COVID-19. Written as DNA, the CDR3 is TGTGCCAGCAGCAGTATAGCGGGGGTTTACAATGAGCAGTTCTTC. Translated, it gives CASSSIAGVYNEQFF. Filled out from reference TRBV7-2 and TRBJ2-1, the complete variable domain reads GAGVSQSPSNKVTEKGKDVELRCDPISGHTALYWYRQSLGQGLEFLIYFQGNSAPDKSGLPSDRFSAERTGGSVSTLTIQRTQQEDSAVYLCASSSIAGVYNEQFFGPGTRLTVL.